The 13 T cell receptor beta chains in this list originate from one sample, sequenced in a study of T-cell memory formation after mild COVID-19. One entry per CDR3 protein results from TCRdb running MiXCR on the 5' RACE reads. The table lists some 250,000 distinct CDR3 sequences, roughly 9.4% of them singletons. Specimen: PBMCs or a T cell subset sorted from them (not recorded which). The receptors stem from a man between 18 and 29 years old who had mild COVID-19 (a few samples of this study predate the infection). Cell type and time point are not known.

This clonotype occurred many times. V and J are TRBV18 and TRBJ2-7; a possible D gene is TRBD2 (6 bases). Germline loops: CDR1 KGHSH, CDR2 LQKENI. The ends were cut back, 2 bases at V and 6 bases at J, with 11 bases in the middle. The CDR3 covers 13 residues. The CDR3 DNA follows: TGTGCCAGCTCACCAAGGACTAAGGGCGAGCAGTACGTC. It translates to CASSPRTKGEQYV.

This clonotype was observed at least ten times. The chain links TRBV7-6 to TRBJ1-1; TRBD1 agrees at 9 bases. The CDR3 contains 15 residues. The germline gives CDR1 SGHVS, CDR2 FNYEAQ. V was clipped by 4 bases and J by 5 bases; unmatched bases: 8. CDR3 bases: TGTGCCAGCAGCTCTAACAGGGGGCGTGGGACTGAAGCTTTCTTT. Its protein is CASSSNRGRGTEAFF. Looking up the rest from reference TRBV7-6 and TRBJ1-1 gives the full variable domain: GAGVSQSPRYKVTKRGQDVALRCDPISGHVSLYWYRQALGQGPEFLTYFNYEAQQDKSGLPNDRFSAERPEGSISTLTIQRTEQRDSAMYRCASSSNRGRGTEAFFGQGTRLTVV.

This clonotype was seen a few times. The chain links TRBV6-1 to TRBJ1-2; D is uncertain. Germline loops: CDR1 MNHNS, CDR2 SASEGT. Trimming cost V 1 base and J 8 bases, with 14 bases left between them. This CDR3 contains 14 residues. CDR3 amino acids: CASSEVPGAGGYTF. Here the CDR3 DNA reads TGTGCCAGCAGTGAAGTACCAGGCGCGGGGGGCTACACCTTC.

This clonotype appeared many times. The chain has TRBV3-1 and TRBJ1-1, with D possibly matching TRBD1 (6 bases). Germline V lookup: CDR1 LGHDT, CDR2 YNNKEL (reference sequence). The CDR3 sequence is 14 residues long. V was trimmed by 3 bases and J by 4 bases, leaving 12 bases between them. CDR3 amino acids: CASSQFRGLTEAFF. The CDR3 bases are TGTGCCAGCAGCCAGTTCAGGGGACTCACTGAAGCTTTCTTT.

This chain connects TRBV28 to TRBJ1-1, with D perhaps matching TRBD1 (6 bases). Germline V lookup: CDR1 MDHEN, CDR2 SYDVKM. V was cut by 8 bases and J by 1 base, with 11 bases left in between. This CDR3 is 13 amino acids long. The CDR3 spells CASRDRTNTEAFF. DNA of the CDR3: TGTGCCAGCCGAGACAGGACGAACACTGAAGCTTTCTTT.

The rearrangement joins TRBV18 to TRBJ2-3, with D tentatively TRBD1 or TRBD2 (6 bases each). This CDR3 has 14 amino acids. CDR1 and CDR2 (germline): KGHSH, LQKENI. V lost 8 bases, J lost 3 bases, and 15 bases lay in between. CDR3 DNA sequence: TGTGCCAGCCGACCACAAGGGGGGACAGATACGCAGTATTTT. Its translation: CASRPQGGTDTQYF.

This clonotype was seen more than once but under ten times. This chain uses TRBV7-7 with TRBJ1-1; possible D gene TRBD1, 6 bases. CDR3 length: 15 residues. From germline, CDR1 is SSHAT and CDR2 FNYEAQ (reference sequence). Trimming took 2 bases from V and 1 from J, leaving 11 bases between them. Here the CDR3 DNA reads TGTGCCAGCAGCTTATATAGGGGGGGGAACACTGAAGCTTTCTTT. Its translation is CASSLYRGGNTEAFF.

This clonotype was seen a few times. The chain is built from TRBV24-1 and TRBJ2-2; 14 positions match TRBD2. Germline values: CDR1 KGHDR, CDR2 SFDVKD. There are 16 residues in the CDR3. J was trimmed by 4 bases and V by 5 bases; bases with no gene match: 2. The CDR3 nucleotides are TGTGCCACCAGTGGAGGGACTAGCGGGGGCACCGGGGAGCTGTTTTTT. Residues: CATSGGTSGGTGELFF.

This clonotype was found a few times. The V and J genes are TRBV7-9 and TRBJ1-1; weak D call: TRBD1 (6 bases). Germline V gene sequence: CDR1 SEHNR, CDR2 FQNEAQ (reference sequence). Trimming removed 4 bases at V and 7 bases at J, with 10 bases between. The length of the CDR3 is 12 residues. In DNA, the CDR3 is TGTGCCAGCAGCTCCGGGGGGCTTGAAGCTTTCTTT. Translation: CASSSGGLEAFF.

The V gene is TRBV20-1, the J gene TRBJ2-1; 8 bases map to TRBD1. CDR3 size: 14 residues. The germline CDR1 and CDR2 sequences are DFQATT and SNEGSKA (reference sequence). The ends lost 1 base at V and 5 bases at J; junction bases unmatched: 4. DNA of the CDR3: TGCAGTGCTAGAGCGGACAGGGACGACAATGAGCAGTTCTTC. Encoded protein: CSARADRDDNEQFF.

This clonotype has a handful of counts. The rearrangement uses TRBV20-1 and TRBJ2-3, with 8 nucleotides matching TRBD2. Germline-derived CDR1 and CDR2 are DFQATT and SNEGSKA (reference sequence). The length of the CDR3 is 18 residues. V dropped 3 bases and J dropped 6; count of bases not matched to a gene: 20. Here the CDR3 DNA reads TGCAGTGCTAGGGTACCGGGACTAGAGGGTTGGATGAGGGATACGCAGTATTTT. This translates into CSARVPGLEGWMRDTQYF.

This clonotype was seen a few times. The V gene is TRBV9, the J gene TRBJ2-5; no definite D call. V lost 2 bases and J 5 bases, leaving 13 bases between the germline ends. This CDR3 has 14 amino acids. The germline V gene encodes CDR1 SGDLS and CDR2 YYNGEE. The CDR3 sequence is CASSVGNLRETQYF. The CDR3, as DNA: TGTGCCAGCAGCGTCGGCAACTTAAGGGAGACCCAGTACTTC.

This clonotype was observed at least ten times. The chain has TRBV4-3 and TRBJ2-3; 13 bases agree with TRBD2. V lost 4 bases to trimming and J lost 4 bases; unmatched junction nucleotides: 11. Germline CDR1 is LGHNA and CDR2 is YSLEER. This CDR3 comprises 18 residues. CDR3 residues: CASSRSATSGGAADTQYF. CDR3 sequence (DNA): TGCGCCAGCAGCCGCTCGGCCACTAGCGGGGGGGCGGCAGATACGCAGTATTTT.